Given below is one TCR beta chain in context. What it binds is unknown. The sample is drawn from a study of cytomegalovirus exposure and HLA in healthy donors. PCR primers comprised 60 Vbeta and 13 Jbeta primers. Sequencing used immunoSEQ multiplex PCR; TCRdb keeps in-frame clones, though not all of them. The data contain fewer than 200,000 clones, around 74% of them singletons. Study-level findings and limits: Specificity of a few CMV-associated chains for CMV antigens was verified in vitro. Fewer N-insertions (relative to the approximately 700-donor mean) were reportedly seen in an Asian-associated ancestry cluster in a later analysis.

Germline V gene sequence: CDR1 SGHTA, CDR2 FQGNSA. This CDR3 region has 14 residues. V was pared by 4 bases and J by 2 bases, with 11 bases between. Material: PBMCs. This receptor was identified in a female donor in good health and CMV-seronegative. J is TRBJ2-5 and V is TRBV7-2; D is unclear. CDR3 sequence: CASSSSRRQETQYF. As DNA, the CDR3 is TGTGCCAGCAGCTCATCCCGCAGGCAAGAGACCCAGTACTTC.